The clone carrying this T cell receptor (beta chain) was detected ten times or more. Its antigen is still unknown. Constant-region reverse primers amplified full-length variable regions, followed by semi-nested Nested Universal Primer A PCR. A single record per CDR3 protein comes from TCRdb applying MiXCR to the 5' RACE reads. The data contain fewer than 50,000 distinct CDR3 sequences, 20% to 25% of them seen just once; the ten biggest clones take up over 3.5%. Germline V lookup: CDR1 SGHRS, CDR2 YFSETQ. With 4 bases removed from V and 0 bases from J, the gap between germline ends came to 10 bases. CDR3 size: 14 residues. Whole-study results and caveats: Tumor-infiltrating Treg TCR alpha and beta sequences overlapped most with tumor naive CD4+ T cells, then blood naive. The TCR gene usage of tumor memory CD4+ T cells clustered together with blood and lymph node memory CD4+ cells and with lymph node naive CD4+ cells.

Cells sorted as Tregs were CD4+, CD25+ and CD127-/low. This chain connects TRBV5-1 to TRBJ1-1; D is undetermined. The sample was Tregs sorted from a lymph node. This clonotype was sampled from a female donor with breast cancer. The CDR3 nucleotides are TGCGCCAGCAGCCCGGACCGAATGAACACTGAAGCTTTCTTT. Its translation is CASSPDRMNTEAFF.